This T cell receptor (beta chain) was documented in a study of blood T cell repertoires in COVID-19. Study as a whole: Collection of acute and convalescent COVID-19 samples took place in the United States, Italy and Spain. T cells, B-cell-depleted T cells, or PBMCs supplied cDNA or gDNA.

Unmatched junction bases numbered 10, after V lost 0 bases and J lost 6 bases. Germline V lookup: CDR1 SGHRS, CDR2 YFSETQ. The length of the CDR3 is 16 residues. The authors' processing: Amplification of reference gene primers provided the estimated nucleated cell counts. Assay: immunoSEQ multiplex PCR; the TCRdb copy retains only in-frame clones and omits some. V and J calls and clone size are as listed in that table; D and trimming were resolved from the DNA. The sample carries about 180,000 clones, approximately 90% recorded once. The sequence came from a woman between 50 and 59 years old with acute or convalescent COVID-19. Input material: peripheral blood. V and J are TRBV5-1 and TRBJ2-7; 9 bases map to TRBD1. CDR3 region: CASSLAGTGKLSEQYF. CDR3 DNA sequence: TGCGCCAGCAGCTTGGCCGGGACAGGGAAATTGAGCGAGCAGTACTTC.